These 2 T cell receptor beta chains came from one sample sequenced in a study of radiotherapy plus CTLA-4 blockade in lung cancer. Generated by immunoSEQ multiplex PCR, the TCRdb table keeps only in-frame clones and is missing some. Of about 62,000 clones in the sample, roughly three quarters were seen once. The sample consisted of peripheral blood, taken from a patient treated with radiotherapy plus ipilimumab. These receptors all stem from a human donor with non-small cell lung cancer who had a complete response to radiotherapy plus ipilimumab.

This clone appeared once. The chain combines TRBV11-2 with TRBJ2-7; a possible D gene is TRBD2 (6 bases). The V gene lost 3 bases and the J gene lost 3 bases, with 18 bases spanning the gap. Germline lookup yields CDR1 SGHAT and CDR2 FQNNGV. The CDR3 has 16 amino acids. The CDR3, as DNA: TGTGCCAGCAGCTTTTCGGCCGGGACTCCTATCTACGAGCAGTACTTC. Its protein product is CASSFSAGTPIYEQYF.

This clone appeared a single time. The chain carries TRBV9 and TRBJ1-2; D call uncertain. CDR1 and CDR2 from the germline V gene are SGDLS and YYNGEE. The CDR3 extends over 15 amino acids. V shed 3 bases and J shed 8 bases, with 20 bases lying between them. CDR3 nucleotide sequence: TGTGCCAGCAGCGCAGACGGACCGGCGACGGGAGGCTACACCTTC. This gives the protein CASSADGPATGGYTF.